What follows is one T cell receptor (beta chain) and its context. Its antigen is currently unknown. Other nucleotide sequences in the sample specify the same CDR3. The sample originates from a study of cytomegalovirus exposure and HLA in healthy donors. Points from the study as a whole: Through in vitro validation, a few CMV-associated chains were shown to be specific for CMV antigens. Later analysis suggested most CMV-associated TCR beta chains were HLA-restricted.

With 60 Vbeta and 13 Jbeta primers, the PCR was carried out. Assay: immunoSEQ multiplex PCR; the TCRdb copy retains only in-frame clones and omits some. This sample has approximately 150,000 clones, with around 80% found just once. Input material: PBMCs. The TCR comes from a woman aged 40 to 50 in good health and CMV-seronegative.

The CDR3 here is CSVSGSGTDTQYF. For the CDR3, the DNA is TGCAGCGTTAGTGGGAGCGGCACAGATACGCAGTATTTT. This sequence joins TRBV29-1 and TRBJ2-3; the D gene is possibly TRBD2 (5 bases). V was clipped by 5 bases and J by 1 base, with 10 bases between them. CDR1 is SQVTM, CDR2 ANQGSEA, per germline. CDR3 length: 13 residues.